This T cell receptor beta chain came from a study of T-cell memory formation after mild COVID-19. Study results and caveats: Chiefly within CM and EM were the contracting CD4+ clones; CD8+ ones were within EMRA.

TCRdb re-analysed the 5' RACE reads in MiXCR, keeping a single row per CDR3 protein. The sample records 350,000 to 450,000 distinct CDR3 sequences, roughly an eighth being singletons. Ten or more counts support this clonotype. Its antigen is not known. The CDR3 is 16 residues long. Germline values: CDR1 LGHNA, CDR2 YSLEER. Trimming removed 4 bases from V and 8 bases from J; junction bases left unmatched: 13. The sequence derives from a man younger than 30 who had mild COVID-19 (a few samples of this study predate the infection). Cell type and time point are not known. The chain combines TRBV4-3 with TRBJ1-4; 7 positions agree with TRBD1. The sequenced material came from PBMCs or a T cell subset sorted from them (not recorded which). The CDR3 reads CASSPSPGTEDEKLFF. The CDR3 nucleotides are TGCGCCAGCAGCCCCTCCCCCGGGACAGAGGACGAAAAACTGTTTTTT.